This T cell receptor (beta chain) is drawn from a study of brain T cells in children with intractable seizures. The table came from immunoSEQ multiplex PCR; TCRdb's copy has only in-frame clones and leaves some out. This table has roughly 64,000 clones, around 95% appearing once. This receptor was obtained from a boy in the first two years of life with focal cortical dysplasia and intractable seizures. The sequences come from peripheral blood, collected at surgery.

In DNA form, the CDR3 reads TGCGCCAGCAGCTTCCTGGATCCCAATGAAAAACTGTTTTTT. Translated, it gives CASSFLDPNEKLFF. This chain uses TRBV5-1 with TRBJ1-4, with no clear D. V lost 2 bases, J lost 5 bases, and 10 bases lay in between. The CDR3 consists of 14 residues. CDR1 SGHRS and CDR2 YFSETQ come from the germline V gene. The full variable domain, in which reference TRBV5-1 and TRBJ1-4 provide the parts outside the CDR3, is KAGVTQTPRYLIKTRGQQVTLSCSPISGHRSVSWYQQTPGQGLQFLFEYFSETQRNKGNFPGRFSGRQFSNSRSEMNVSTLELGDSALYLCASSFLDPNEKLFFGSGTQLSVL.